This T cell receptor beta chain was recorded in a study of T-cell reconstitution after alpha-beta-depleted transplantation in children. Whole-study results and caveats: Reportedly, only several hundred clones from non-depleted graft cells drove alpha-beta T-cell counts at about two months.

The TCRbeta library was prepared with unique molecular identifiers. TCRdb re-derived calls from the PCR reads in MiXCR, one entry per CDR3 protein. This sample has around 140,000 distinct CDR3 sequences; 7.5% to 9% occur once, and the top ten carry 15% to 20%. Notes on this clonotype: What it recognizes is unknown.

This TCR derives from a female patient aged 2-9 years who had a stem cell transplant for congenital amegakaryocytic thrombocytopenia, so the T cells may come from the graft donor. The sample here was PBMCs, mostly from graft donor cells, taken 180 days after TCRalphabeta/CD19-depleted stem cell transplant.

CDR3 nucleotides: TGCGCCAGCAGCCAAGTCCAAACAGGAGGACAAGAGACCCAGTACTTC. Translation gives CASSQVQTGGQETQYF. J is TRBJ2-5 and V is TRBV4-1; D assignment may be TRBD1 or TRBD2 (5 bases each). Germline V gene data show CDR1 as MGHRA and CDR2 as YSYEKL. This CDR3 comprises 16 residues. The ends were cut back, 1 base at V and 2 bases at J, with 14 bases in the middle.